This T cell receptor (beta chain) was obtained from a study of blood T cell repertoires in COVID-19. Assay used: immunoSEQ multiplex PCR; TCRdb lists only in-frame clones, some missing. The sample carries 130,000 to 150,000 clones, roughly 80% recorded once. CDR1 and CDR2 (germline): MNHEY, SVGAGI. This CDR3 has 12 amino acids. The V and J ends lost 6 bases and 10 bases respectively, with 13 bases between them. The source material was peripheral blood. The rearrangement uses TRBV6-5 and TRBJ2-1; D is unclear. The origin of this receptor is a human donor in a cohort sampled during active COVID-19. The CDR3 DNA sequence: TGTGCCAGCAGCCGAGCAAGAGGCGAGCAGTTCTTC. It specifies CASSRARGEQFF.